One and the same sample provided the 6 T cell receptor beta chains below, sequenced in a study of T cells in localized non-small cell lung cancer. TCRdb's copy holds only in-frame clones and misses some; the assay was immunoSEQ multiplex PCR. The table includes around 33,000 clones, around 80% detected once. The material sequenced was peripheral blood, taken before any cancer treatment. The receptor source for this set is a male donor older than 55 with stage III squamous cell lung carcinoma.

This chain uses TRBV5-1 with TRBJ1-5; D gene uncertain. Trimming took off 0 bases at V and 0 bases at J, with 10 bases between the two ends. Germline CDR1 and CDR2: SGHRS and YFSETQ. The CDR3 has 16 residues. In DNA, the CDR3 is TGCGCCAGCAGCTTGGATTCGGCTGGTAGCAATCAGCCCCAGCATTTT. Translation: CASSLDSAGSNQPQHF.

V gene TRBV7-2 combines with J gene TRBJ1-5; D gene ambiguous. Germline V lookup: CDR1 SGHTA, CDR2 FQGNSA. Trimming pared 5 bases from V and 0 bases from J, leaving 8 bases between. There are 14 residues in the CDR3. The CDR3 protein is CASSGRNSNQPQHF. CDR3 bases: TGTGCCAGCAGCGGACGGAATAGCAATCAGCCCCAGCATTTT.

The rearrangement uses TRBV18 and TRBJ1-1; 7 nucleotides match TRBD1. Germline V gene data show CDR1 as KGHSH and CDR2 as LQKENI. The CDR3 extends over 15 amino acids. The trim removed 2 bases at V and 2 bases at J, leaving 5 bases unmatched. CDR3 protein: CASSPRGRGNTEAFF. DNA for the CDR3: TGTGCCAGCTCACCAAGGGGGCGCGGAAACACTGAAGCTTTCTTT.

V and J are TRBV21-1 and TRBJ2-3; TRBD2, the table's D call, was not compared with the DNA. TRBV21-1 has pseudogene status. The CDR3 totals 16 residues. The CDR3 DNA follows: TGTGCCAGCAGCAAAAATCAAAGCGGGAGTGGGTATACGCAGTATTTT. Translated, it gives CASSKNQSGSGYTQYF.

The chain is built from TRBV11-2 and TRBJ2-1, with 7 nucleotides matching TRBD2. Per germline, CDR1 SGHAT and CDR2 FQNNGV. The J segment lost 4 bases and the V segment lost 1 base, leaving 7 bases of the junction unmatched. This CDR3 contains 16 residues. CDR3 amino acids: CASSLVSGGNYNEQFF. The CDR3 region has the DNA TGTGCCAGCAGCTTAGTTTCCGGGGGGAATTACAATGAGCAGTTCTTC.

This sequence joins TRBV7-2 and TRBJ1-3, with D maybe TRBD1 (6 bases). Trimming cost V 9 bases and J 1 base, with 13 bases left between them. The CDR3 runs 14 residues. The germline gives CDR1 SGHTA, CDR2 FQGNSA. The CDR3 is CASRLQGSGNTIYF. CDR3 nucleotides: TGTGCCAGTAGACTACAGGGTTCTGGAAACACCATATATTTT. Full variable domain (rest looked up from reference TRBV7-2 and TRBJ1-3): GAGVSQSPSNKVTEKGKDVELRCDPISGHTALYWYRQSLGQGLEFLIYFQGNSAPDKSGLPSDRFSAERTGGSVSTLTIQRTQQEDSAVYLCASRLQGSGNTIYFGEGSWLTVV.